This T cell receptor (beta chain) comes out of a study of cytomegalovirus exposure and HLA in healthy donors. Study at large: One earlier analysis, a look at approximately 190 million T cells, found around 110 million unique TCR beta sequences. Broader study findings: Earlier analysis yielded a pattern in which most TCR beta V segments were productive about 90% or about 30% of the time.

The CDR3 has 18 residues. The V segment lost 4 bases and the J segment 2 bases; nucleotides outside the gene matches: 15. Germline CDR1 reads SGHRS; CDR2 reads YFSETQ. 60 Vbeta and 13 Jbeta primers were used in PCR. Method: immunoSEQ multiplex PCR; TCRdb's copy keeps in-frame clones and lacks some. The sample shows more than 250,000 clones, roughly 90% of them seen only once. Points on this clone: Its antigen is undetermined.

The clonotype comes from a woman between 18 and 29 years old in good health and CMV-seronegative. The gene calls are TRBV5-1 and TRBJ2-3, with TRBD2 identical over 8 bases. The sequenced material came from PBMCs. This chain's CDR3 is CASSNPRLARRNTDTQYF. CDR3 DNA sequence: TGCGCCAGCAGCAACCCCCGACTAGCGAGGAGGAACACAGATACGCAGTATTTT.